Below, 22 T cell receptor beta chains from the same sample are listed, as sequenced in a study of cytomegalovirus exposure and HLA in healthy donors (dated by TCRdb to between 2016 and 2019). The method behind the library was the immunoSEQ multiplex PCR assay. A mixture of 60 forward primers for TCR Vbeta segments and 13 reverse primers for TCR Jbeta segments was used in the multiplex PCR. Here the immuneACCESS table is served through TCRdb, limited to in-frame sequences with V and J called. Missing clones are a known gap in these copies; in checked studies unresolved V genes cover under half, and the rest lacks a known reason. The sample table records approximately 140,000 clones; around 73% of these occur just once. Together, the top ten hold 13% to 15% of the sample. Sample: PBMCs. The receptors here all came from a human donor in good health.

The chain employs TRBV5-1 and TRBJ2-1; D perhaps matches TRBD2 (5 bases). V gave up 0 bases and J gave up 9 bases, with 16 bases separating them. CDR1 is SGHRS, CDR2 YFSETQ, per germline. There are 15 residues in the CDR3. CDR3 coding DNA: TGCGCCAGCAGCTTGGGCGCGCCCGGGAATACTGAGCAGTTCTTC. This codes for CASSLGAPGNTEQFF.

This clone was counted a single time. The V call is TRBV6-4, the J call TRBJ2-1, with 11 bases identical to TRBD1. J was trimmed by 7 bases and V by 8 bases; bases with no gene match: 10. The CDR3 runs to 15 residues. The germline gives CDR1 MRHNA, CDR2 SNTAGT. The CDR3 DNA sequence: TGTGCCAGCTCGGTAGGGACAGGGGGAGGAAATGAGCAGTTCTTC. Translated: CASSVGTGGGNEQFF.

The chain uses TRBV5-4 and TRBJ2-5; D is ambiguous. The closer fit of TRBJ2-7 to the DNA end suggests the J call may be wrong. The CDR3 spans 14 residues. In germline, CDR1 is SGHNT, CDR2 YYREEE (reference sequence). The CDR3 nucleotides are TGTGCCAGCAGCCTCCACCACAGCTCCTACGAGCAGTACTTC. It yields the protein CASSLHHSSYEQYF.

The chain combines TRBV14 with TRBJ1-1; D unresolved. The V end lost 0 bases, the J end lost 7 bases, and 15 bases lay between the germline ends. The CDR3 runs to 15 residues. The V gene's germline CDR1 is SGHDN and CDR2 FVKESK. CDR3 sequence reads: CASSQDGEGWDEAFF. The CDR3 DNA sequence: TGTGCCAGCAGCCAAGATGGAGAGGGATGGGATGAAGCTTTCTTT. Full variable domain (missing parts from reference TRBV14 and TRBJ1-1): EAGVTQFPSHSVIEKGQTVTLRCDPISGHDNLYWYRRVMGKEIKFLLHFVKESKQDESGMPNNRFLAERTGGTYSTLKVQPAELEDSGVYFCASSQDGEGWDEAFFGQGTRLTVV.

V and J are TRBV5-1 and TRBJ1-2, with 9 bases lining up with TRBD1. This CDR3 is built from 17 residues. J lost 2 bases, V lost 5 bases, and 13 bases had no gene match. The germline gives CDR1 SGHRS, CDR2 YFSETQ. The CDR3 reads CASRGPGQGKVNYGYTF. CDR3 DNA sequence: TGCGCCAGCAGGGGCCCGGGACAGGGTAAGGTCAACTATGGCTACACCTTC.

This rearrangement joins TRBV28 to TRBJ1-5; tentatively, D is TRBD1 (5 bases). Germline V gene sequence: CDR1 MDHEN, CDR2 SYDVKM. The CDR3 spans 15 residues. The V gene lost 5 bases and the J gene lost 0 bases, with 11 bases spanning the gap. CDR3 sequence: CASSHDRYSNQPQHF. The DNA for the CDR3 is TGTGCCAGCAGTCACGACAGATATAGCAATCAGCCCCAGCATTTT. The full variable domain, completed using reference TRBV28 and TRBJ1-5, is DVKVTQSSRYLVKRTGEKVFLECVQDMDHENMFWYRQDPGLGLRLIYFSYDVKMKEKGDIPEGYSVSREKKERFSLILESASTNQTSMYLCASSHDRYSNQPQHFGDGTRLSIL.

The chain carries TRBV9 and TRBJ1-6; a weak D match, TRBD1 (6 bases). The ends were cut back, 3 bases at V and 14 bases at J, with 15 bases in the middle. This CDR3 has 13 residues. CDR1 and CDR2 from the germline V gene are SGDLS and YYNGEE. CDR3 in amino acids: CASSAATGYTLHF. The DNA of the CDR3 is TGTGCCAGCAGCGCCGCGACAGGTTACACCCTCCACTTT. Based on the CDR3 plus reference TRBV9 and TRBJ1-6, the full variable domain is DSGVTQTPKHLITATGQRVTLRCSPRSGDLSVYWYQQSLDQGLQFLIQYYNGEERAKGNILERFSAQQFPDLHSELNLSSLELGDSALYFCASSAATGYTLHFGNGTRLTVT.

CDR3 region: CASSPQEDTQYF. The CDR3, as DNA: TGTGCCAGCTCACCGCAAGAGGATACGCAGTATTTT. The chain couples TRBV18 to TRBJ2-3, with D unclear. Germline CDR1 reads KGHSH; CDR2 reads LQKENI. Between the trimmed V and J ends, which lost 3 bases and 6 bases, there was a span of 7 bases. This CDR3 is 12 amino acids long.

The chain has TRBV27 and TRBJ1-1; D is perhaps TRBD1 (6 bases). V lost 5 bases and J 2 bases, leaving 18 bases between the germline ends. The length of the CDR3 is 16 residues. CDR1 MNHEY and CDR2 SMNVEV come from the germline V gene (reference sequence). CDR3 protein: CASSRFIAGVNTEAFF. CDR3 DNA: TGTGCCAGCAGTAGATTTATCGCAGGGGTTAACACTGAAGCTTTCTTT.

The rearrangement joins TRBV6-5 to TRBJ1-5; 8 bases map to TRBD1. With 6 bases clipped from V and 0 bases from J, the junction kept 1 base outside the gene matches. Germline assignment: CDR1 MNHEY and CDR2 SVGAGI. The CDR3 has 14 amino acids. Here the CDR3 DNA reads TGTGCCAGCAGGGGGACAGGTAGCAATCAGCCCCAGCATTTT. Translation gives CASRGTGSNQPQHF.

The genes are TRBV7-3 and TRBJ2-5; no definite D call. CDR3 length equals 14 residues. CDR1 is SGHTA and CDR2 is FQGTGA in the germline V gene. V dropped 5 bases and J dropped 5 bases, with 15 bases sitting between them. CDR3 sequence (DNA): TGTGCCAGCAGCCAGTCGGGTAATGGGGAGACCCAGTACTTC. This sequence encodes CASSQSGNGETQYF.

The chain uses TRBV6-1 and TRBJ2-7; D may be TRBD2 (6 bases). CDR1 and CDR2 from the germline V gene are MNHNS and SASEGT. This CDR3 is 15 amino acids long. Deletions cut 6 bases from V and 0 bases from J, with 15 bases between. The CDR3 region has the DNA TGTGCCAGCAGCGACCCCCTCGGGAGCTCCTACGAGCAGTACTTC. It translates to CASSDPLGSSYEQYF.

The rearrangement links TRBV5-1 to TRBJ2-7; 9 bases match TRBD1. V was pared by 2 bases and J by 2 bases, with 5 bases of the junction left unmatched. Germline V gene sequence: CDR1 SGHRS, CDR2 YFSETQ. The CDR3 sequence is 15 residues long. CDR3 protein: CASSLPGQGTYEQYF. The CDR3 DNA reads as TGCGCCAGCAGCTTACCGGGACAGGGAACCTACGAGCAGTACTTC.

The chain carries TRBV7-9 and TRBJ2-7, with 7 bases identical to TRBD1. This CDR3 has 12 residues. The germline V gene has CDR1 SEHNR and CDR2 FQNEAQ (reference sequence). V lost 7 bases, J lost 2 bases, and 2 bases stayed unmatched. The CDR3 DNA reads TGTGCCAGCACGGACAGGACCTACGAGCAGTACTTC. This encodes CASTDRTYEQYF.

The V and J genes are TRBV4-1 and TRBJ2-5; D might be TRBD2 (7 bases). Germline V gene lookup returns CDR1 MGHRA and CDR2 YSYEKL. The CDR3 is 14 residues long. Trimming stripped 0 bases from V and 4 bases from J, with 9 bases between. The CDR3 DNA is TGCGCCAGCAGCCAAGATCGGGGGGCAGAGACCCAGTACTTC. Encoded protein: CASSQDRGAETQYF.

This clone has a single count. CDR3 nucleotide sequence: TGTGCCAGCAGTGAATATTTTGGGACAGCCTCCGGCACTGAAGCTTTCTTT. It specifies CASSEYFGTASGTEAFF. The J gene is TRBJ1-1, the V gene TRBV25-1; 7 nucleotides align to TRBD1. This CDR3 spans 17 amino acids. Germline V lookup: CDR1 MGHDK, CDR2 SYGVNS. The ends lost 0 bases at V and 4 bases at J; junction bases unmatched: 11.

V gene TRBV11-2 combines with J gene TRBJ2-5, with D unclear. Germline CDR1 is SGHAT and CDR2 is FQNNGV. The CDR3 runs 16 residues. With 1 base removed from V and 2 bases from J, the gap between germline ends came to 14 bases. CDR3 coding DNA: TGTGCCAGCAGCTTAGTCGGCCTAGTCACACAAGAGACCCAGTACTTC. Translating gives CASSLVGLVTQETQYF.

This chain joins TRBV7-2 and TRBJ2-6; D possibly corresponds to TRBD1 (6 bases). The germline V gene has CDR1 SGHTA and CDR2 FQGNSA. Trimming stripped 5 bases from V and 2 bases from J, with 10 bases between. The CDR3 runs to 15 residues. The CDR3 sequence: CASSLGTPGANVLTF. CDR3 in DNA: TGTGCCAGCAGCCTAGGGACACCTGGGGCCAACGTCCTGACTTTC. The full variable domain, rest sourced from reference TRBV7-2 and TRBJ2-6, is GAGVSQSPSNKVTEKGKDVELRCDPISGHTALYWYRQSLGQGLEFLIYFQGNSAPDKSGLPSDRFSAERTGGSVSTLTIQRTQQEDSAVYLCASSLGTPGANVLTFGAGSRLTVL.

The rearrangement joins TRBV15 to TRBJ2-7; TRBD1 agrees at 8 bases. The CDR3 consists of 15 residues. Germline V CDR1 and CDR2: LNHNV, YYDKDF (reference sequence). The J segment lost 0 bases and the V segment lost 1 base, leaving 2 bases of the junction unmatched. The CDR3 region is CATSRGTGNSYEQYF. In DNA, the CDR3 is TGTGCCACCAGCAGAGGGACAGGGAACTCCTACGAGCAGTACTTC.

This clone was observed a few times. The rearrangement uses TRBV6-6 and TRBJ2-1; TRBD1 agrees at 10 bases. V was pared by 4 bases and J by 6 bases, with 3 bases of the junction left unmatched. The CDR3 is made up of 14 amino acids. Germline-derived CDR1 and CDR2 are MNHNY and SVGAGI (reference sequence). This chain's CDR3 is CASSWTGGFNEQFF. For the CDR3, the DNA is TGTGCCAGCAGTTGGACAGGGGGGTTCAATGAGCAGTTCTTC.

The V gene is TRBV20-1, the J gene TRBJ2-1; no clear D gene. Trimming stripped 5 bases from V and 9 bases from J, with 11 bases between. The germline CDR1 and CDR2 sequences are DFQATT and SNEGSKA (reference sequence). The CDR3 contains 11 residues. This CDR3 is CSADQAFEQFF. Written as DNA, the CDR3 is TGCAGTGCTGACCAGGCGTTTGAGCAGTTCTTC.

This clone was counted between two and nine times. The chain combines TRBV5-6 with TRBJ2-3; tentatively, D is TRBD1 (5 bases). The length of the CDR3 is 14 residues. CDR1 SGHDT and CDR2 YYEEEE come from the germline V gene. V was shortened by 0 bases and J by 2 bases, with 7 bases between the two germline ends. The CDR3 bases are TGTGCCAGCAGCTTGGGGGGCCACACAGATACGCAGTATTTT. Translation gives CASSLGGHTDTQYF.